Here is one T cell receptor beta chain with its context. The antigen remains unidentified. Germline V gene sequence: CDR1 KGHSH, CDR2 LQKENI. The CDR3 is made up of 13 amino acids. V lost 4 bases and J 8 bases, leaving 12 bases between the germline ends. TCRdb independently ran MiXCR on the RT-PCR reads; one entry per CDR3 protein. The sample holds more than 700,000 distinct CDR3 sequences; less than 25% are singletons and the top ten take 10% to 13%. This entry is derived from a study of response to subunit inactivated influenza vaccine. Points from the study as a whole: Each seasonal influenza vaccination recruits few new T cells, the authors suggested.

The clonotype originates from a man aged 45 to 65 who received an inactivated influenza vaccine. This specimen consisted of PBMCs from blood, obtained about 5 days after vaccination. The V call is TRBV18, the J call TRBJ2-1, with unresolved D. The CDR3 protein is CASSLQPTDEQFF. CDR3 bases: TGTGCCAGCTCACTACAGCCGACGGATGAGCAGTTCTTC.